This T cell receptor (beta chain) is drawn from a study of TIL therapy for anti-PD-1-resistant metastatic lung cancer. Study at large: Four tumors were EGFR-mutant and two were ALK-rearranged. Median tumor mutation burden was 1.5 mutations per megabase.

This was the immunoSEQ v3 assay. Here immunoSEQ multiplex PCR was the method, and the copy in TCRdb shows in-frame clones only, minus some. Seen here are some 20,000 clones, 75% to 80% observed once, and the top ten hold 7% to 8%. Comment on this clone: Its antigen is unidentified.

As for time point: pre-treatment sample, taken before nivolumab and TIL therapy. General observations from the study: Patients were highly selected, enriched for treatment-naive, never-smoker and oncogene-addicted cases.

V gave up 10 bases and J gave up 0 bases, with 17 bases separating them. The germline gives CDR1 MRHNA, CDR2 SNTAGT. This CDR3 is built from 15 residues. This rearrangement joins TRBV6-4 to TRBJ2-3; tentative D call: TRBD2 (6 bases). Here the sequenced sample was blood, taken at baseline. This TCR was recovered from a person between 25 and 80 years old with non-small cell lung cancer. CDR3 residues: CATSRTGGSTDTQYF. Here the CDR3 DNA reads TGTGCCACTTCCCGAACCGGGGGTAGCACAGATACGCAGTATTTT.